The clone carrying this TCR beta chain was seen only a few times. This sample stems from a study of response to subunit inactivated influenza vaccine. The ends lost 0 bases at V and 5 bases at J; junction bases unmatched: 5. CDR3 size: 15 residues. CDR1 is LNHNV and CDR2 is YYDKDF in the germline V gene (reference sequence). Using its own MiXCR run on the RT-PCR reads, TCRdb lists one record per CDR3 protein. The data hold 650,000 to 850,000 distinct CDR3 sequences, with about 15% observed a single time. The TCR was taken from a man aged 50 or older who received an inactivated influenza vaccine. The sample consisted of PBMCs from blood, taken 14 to 15 days before vaccination. This chain links TRBV15 with TRBJ2-5; 8 positions agree with TRBD1. In DNA form, the CDR3 reads TGTGCCACCAGCAGAGATCAGGGGGCTTTCGAGACCCAGTACTTC. Amino acid sequence: CATSRDQGAFETQYF.